The following is a T cell receptor beta chain sequence with its context. Antigen specificity is unknown. The record originates from a study of cytomegalovirus exposure and HLA in healthy donors. Study findings and constraints: The investigators catalogued 150 or so TCR beta chains as cytomegalovirus-associated. An analysis that was carried out later associated some 17,000 TCR beta sequences with HLA alleles at 0.05 false discovery rate. CMV antigen specificity was confirmed in vitro for a few CMV-associated chains.

Primers included in the PCR were 60 Vbeta and 13 Jbeta primers. Using immunoSEQ multiplex PCR, the repertoire was profiled, and TCRdb retains in-frame clones only, with some absent. The table has 150,000 to 200,000 clones, about 80% seen once. The V gene lost 0 bases and the J gene lost 1 base, with 5 bases spanning the gap. The V gene's germline CDR1 is MNHEY and CDR2 SVGAGI. The CDR3 is 14 amino acids. The chain is built from TRBV6-5 and TRBJ2-3; D remains ambiguous. The source is a young man in good health and CMV-seropositive. Sequenced: PBMCs. The CDR3 DNA reads TGTGCCAGCAGTTACTCGGCCCGCACAGATACGCAGTATTTT. Protein: CASSYSARTDTQYF.